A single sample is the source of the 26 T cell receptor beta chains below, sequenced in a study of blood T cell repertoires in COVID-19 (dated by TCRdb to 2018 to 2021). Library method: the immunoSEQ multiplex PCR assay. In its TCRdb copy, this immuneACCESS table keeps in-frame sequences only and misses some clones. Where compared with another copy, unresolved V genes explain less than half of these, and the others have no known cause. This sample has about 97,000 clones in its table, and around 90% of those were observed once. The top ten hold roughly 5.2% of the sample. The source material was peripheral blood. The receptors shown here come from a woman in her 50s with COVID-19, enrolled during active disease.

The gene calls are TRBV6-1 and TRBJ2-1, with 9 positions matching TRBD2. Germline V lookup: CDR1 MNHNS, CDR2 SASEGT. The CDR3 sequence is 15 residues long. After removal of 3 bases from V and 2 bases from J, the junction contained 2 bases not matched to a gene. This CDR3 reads CASSDSGGAYNEQFF. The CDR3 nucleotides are TGTGCCAGCAGTGATAGCGGGGGAGCCTACAATGAGCAGTTCTTC.

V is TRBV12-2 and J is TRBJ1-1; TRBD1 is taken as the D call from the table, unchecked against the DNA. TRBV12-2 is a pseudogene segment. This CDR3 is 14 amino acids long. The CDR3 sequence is CASRAGGGNTEAFF. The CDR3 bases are TGTGCAAGTCGCGCAGGGGGCGGGAACACTGAAGCTTTCTTT.

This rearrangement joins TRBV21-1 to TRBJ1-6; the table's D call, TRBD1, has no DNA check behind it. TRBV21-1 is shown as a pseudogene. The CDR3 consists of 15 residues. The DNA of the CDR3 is TGTGCCAGCAGCAAAGCGAAGGGGCTCAATTCACCCCTCCACTTT. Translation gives CASSKAKGLNSPLHF.

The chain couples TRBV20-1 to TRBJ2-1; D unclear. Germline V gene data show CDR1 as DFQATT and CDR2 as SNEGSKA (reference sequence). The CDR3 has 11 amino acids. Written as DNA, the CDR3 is TGCAGGGCGGCGACCTACAATGAGCAGTTCTTC. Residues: CRAATYNEQFF.

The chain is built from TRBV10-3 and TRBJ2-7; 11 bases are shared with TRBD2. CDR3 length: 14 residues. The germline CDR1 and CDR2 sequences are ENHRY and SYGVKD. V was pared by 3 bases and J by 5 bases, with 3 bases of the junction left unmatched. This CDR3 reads CAISDLAGGDEQYF. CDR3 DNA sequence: TGTGCCATCAGTGATCTAGCGGGGGGAGACGAGCAGTACTTC.

The DNA of the CDR3 is TGTGCCAGCAGTCCCGGGACTCTAAGCACAGATACGCAGTATTTT. It is translated as CASSPGTLSTDTQYF. The V and J genes are TRBV27 and TRBJ2-3; TRBD2 might be the D (6 bases). The CDR3 contains 15 residues. The germline V and J ends were trimmed by 5 bases and 0 bases, with 12 bases remaining between them. Germline CDR1 MNHEY, CDR2 SMNVEV (reference sequence).

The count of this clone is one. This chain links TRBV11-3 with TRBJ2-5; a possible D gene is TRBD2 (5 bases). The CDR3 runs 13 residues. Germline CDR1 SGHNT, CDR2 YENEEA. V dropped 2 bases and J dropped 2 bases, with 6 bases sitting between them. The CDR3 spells CASSLPGQETQYF. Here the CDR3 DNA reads TGTGCCAGCAGCTTACCGGGGCAAGAGACCCAGTACTTC.

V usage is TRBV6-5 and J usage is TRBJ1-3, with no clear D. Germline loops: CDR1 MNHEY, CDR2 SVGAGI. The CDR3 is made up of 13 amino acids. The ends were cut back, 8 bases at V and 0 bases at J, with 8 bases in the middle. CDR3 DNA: TGTGCCAGCCGGGGTCTCTCTGGAAACACCATATATTTT. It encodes CASRGLSGNTIYF.

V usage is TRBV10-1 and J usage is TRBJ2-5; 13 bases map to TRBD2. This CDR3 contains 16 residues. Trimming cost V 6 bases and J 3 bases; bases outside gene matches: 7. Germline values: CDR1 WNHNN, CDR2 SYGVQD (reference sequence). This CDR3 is CASSPGLAGAKETQYF. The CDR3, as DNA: TGCGCCAGCAGCCCCGGACTAGCGGGGGCCAAAGAGACCCAGTACTTC.

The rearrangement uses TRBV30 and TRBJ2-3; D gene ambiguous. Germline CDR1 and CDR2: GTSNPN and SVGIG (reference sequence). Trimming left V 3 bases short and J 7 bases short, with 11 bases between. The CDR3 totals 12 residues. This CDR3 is CAWRDERNTQYF. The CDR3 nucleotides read TGTGCCTGGAGGGATGAGAGGAATACGCAGTATTTT.

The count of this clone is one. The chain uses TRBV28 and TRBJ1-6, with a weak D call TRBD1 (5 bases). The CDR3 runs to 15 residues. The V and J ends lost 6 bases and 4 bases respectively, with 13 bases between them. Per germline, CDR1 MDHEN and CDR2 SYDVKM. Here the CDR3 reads CASRTGNGYNSPLHF. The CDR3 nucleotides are TGTGCCAGCAGAACAGGAAATGGATATAATTCACCCCTCCACTTT. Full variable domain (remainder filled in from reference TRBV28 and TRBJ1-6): DVKVTQSSRYLVKRTGEKVFLECVQDMDHENMFWYRQDPGLGLRLIYFSYDVKMKEKGDIPEGYSVSREKKERFSLILESASTNQTSMYLCASRTGNGYNSPLHFGNGTRLTVT.

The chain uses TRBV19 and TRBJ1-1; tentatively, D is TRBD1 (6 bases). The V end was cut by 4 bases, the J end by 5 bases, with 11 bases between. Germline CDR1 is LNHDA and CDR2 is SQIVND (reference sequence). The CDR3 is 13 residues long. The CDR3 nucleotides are TGTGCCAGTAGTACTTCCCAGGGGACTGAAGCTTTCTTT. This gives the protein CASSTSQGTEAFF.

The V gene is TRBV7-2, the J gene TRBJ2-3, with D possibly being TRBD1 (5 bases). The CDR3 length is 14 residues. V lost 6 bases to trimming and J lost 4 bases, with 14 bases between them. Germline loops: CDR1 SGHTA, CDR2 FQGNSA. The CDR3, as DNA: TGTGCCAGCAGTCCCGGACAACCCCCAGATACGCAGTATTTT. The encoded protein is CASSPGQPPDTQYF.

The CDR3 DNA is TGTGCCAGCAGCTTAGGAGGGCAAGAGACCCAGTACTTC. Translated: CASSLGGQETQYF. The V and J genes are TRBV5-6 and TRBJ2-5; D might be TRBD2 (6 bases). Germline CDR1 SGHDT, CDR2 YYEEEE. The CDR3 extends over 13 amino acids. The ends were cut back, 2 bases at V and 2 bases at J, with 7 bases in the middle.

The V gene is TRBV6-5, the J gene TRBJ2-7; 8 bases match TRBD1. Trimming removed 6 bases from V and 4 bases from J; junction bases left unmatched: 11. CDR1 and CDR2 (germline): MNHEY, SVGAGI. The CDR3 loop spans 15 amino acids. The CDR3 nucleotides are TGTGCCAGCAGAGACTACCCGGACAGGGATTACGAGCAGTACTTC. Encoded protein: CASRDYPDRDYEQYF.

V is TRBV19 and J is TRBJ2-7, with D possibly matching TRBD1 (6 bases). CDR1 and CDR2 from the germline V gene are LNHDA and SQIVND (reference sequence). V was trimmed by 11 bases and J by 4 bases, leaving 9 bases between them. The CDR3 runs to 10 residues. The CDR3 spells CAPRGYEQYF. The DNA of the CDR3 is TGTGCCCCGAGGGGGTACGAGCAGTACTTC.

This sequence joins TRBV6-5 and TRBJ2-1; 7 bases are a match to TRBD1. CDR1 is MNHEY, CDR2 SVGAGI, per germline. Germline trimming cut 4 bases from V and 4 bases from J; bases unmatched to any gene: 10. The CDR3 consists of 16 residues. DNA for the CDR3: TGTGCCAGCAGTTTGACCCTGGGACAGTCGTACAATGAGCAGTTCTTC. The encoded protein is CASSLTLGQSYNEQFF.

CDR3 amino acids: CASSPGQGRQYF. Written as DNA, the CDR3 is TGTGCCAGCAGCCCCGGACAGGGGAGGCAGTATTTT. The genes are TRBV3-1 (or the pseudogene TRBV3-2) and TRBJ2-3; 9 bases line up with TRBD1. After removal of 4 bases from V and 11 bases from J, the junction contained 4 bases not matched to a gene. The CDR3 consists of 12 residues. Per the germline V gene, CDR1 is LGHDT and CDR2 is YNNKEL (reference sequence).

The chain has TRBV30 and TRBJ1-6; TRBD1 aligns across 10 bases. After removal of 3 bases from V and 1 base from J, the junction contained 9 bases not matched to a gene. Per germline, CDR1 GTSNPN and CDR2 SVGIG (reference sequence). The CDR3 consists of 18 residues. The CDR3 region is CAWRRTDRGLSYNSPLHF. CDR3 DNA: TGTGCCTGGAGGAGAACCGACAGGGGGCTATCCTATAATTCACCCCTCCACTTT.

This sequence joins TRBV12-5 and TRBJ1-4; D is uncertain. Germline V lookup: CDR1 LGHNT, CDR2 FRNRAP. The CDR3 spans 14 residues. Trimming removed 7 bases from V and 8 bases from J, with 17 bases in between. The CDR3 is CASAKAWAEEKLFF. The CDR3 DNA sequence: TGTGCTAGTGCCAAAGCCTGGGCAGAAGAAAAACTGTTTTTT.

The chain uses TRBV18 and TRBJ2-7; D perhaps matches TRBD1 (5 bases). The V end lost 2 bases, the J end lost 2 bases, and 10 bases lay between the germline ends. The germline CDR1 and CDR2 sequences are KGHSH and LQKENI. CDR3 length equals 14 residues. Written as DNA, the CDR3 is TGTGCCAGCTCACCAGGGCAGGGAACCTACGAGCAGTACTTC. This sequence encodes CASSPGQGTYEQYF.

The CDR3 DNA reads TGCGCCAGCAGCCAAGTTTTCCAGGGGGCTGGCTCCTATAATTCACCCCTCCACTTT. It codes for CASSQVFQGAGSYNSPLHF. The chain carries TRBV4-3 and TRBJ1-6; 8 bases are shared with TRBD1. The trim removed 1 base at V and 0 bases at J, leaving 8 bases unmatched. CDR3 length equals 19 residues. The germline CDR1 and CDR2 sequences are LGHNA and YSLEER.

The CDR3 region is CASSRKGQTNSNQPQHF. CDR3 nucleotides: TGTGCCAGCAGTCGCAAGGGACAGACTAATAGCAATCAGCCCCAGCATTTT. The chain employs TRBV6-2 or TRBV6-3 and TRBJ1-5; 7 nucleotides agree with TRBD1. Germline assignment: CDR1 MNHEY and CDR2 SVGEGT. V trimming: 5 bases; J trimming: 0 bases; junction bases outside the gene matches: 10. The CDR3 has 17 amino acids.

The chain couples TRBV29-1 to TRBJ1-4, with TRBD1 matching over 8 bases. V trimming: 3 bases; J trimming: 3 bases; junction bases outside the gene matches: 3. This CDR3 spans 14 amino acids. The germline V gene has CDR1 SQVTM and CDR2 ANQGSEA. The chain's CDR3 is CSVDPQGANEKLFF. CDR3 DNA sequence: TGCAGCGTTGACCCACAGGGGGCTAATGAAAAACTGTTTTTT. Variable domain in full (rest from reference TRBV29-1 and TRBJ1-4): SAVISQKPSRDICQRGTSLTIQCQVDSQVTMMFWYRQQPGQSLTLIATANQGSEATYESGFVIDKFPISRPNLTFSTLTVSNMSPEDSSIYLCSVDPQGANEKLFFGSGTQLSVL.

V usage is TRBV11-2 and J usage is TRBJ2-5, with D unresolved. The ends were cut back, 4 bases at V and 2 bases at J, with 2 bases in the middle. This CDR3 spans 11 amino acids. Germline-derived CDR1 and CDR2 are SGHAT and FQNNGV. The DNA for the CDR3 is TGTGCCAGCAGCTCTCAAGAGACCCAGTACTTC. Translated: CASSSQETQYF.

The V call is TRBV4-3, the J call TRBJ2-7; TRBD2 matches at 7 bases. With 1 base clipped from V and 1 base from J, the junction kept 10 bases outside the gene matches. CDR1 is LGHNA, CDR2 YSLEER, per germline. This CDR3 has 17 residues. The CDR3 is CASSQVSSGVESYEQYF. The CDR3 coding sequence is TGCGCCAGCAGCCAAGTTTCAAGCGGGGTCGAATCCTACGAGCAGTACTTC.